This T cell receptor (beta chain) was captured by sequencing in a study of shared clonotypes between healthy human individuals. Study information: The cohort comprised a couple of women and a few men. Their ages spanned 18 to 49 years. Findings and caveats of the study: Exclusively blood specimens were collected; tissue repertoires likely differ. The genetic and exposure-history diversity represented was limited by few donors. Shared across a few donors were roughly 5% of the naive CD4 clonotypes.

The CDR3 length is 15 residues. The germline V gene has CDR1 SGHRS and CDR2 YFSETQ. The ends lost 3 bases at V and 6 bases at J; junction bases unmatched: 6. Profiled with immunoSEQ multiplex PCR; TCRdb holds only in-frame clones, not every one. The sample lists about 100,000 clones, approximately 70% seen once, with about 25% in the top ten. Comments on this clone: As yet, its antigen is unknown.

The specimen was memory CD8+ T cells sorted from blood. This sample's subset: CD45RO+ cells pooled with CCR7-negative TemRA cells. The chain recombines TRBV5-1 with TRBJ2-7, with 13 bases fitting TRBD2. The sequence derives from a woman in her thirties in good health. CDR3 nucleotides: TGCGCCAGCAGCTACGGACTAGCGGGAGTCTGCGAGCAGTACTTC. Residues: CASSYGLAGVCEQYF.